This T cell receptor beta chain was sequenced in a study of blood T cell repertoires in COVID-19. Study as a whole: The United States, Italy and Spain were the sources of the acute and convalescent COVID-19 samples.

Some clones are missing from TCRdb's copy, which holds only in-frame ones; the method was immunoSEQ multiplex PCR. Among 50,000 to 85,000 clones listed, around 82% were seen once. This CDR3 comprises 14 residues. CDR1 GTSNPN and CDR2 SVGIG come from the germline V gene (reference sequence). J gave up 2 bases and V 6 bases, and 9 bases lay outside the gene matches. The V call is TRBV30, the J call TRBJ2-7, with 8 bases identical to TRBD1. This receptor was taken from a man aged 55-75 years with acute or convalescent COVID-19. Input material: peripheral blood. The CDR3 loop reads CACSGTGFTYEQYF. The CDR3 DNA reads TGTGCCTGCTCCGGGACAGGATTTACCTACGAGCAGTACTTC.